Listed below are T cell receptor beta chains from one sample, sequenced in a study of CD8 T cells in ankylosing spondylitis. TCRdb redid the calling of the 5' RACE reads with MiXCR, one entry per CDR3 protein. This table holds around 180,000 distinct CDR3 sequences, about an eighth found once. The sample comprised blood, either unsorted or a sorted T cell fraction (not recorded which). The receptors were gathered from a female donor with ankylosing spondylitis or in good health (not recorded which). Both conserved end residues are part of each CDR3. A D gene is named only where the DNA matches it firmly. Size tells how often a clone was seen (once, few, many) or the class of an expanded clone, and some rows leave it out.

abundance,j_gene,d_gene,v_gene,CDR3aa,CDR3nt
many,TRBJ2-1,TRBD2,TRBV20-1,CSATEFGSGKFYNEQFF,TGCAGTGCTACCGAATTTGGTAGCGGGAAGTTCTACAATGAGCAGTTCTTC
many,TRBJ1-5,NA,TRBV27,CASSLRGQGNQPQHF,TGTGCCAGCTCCCTACGCGGGCAGGGCAATCAGCCCCAGCATTTT
NA,TRBJ2-2,TRBD2,TRBV7-2,CASSYGTSGRVGELFF,TGTGCCAGCAGCTATGGGACTAGCGGGAGGGTAGGGGAGCTGTTTTTT
many,TRBJ2-2,NA,TRBV6-2/TRBV6-3,CASSYDQGSTGELFF,TGTGCCAGCAGTTACGACCAGGGGAGCACCGGGGAGCTGTTTTTT
NA,TRBJ2-2,NA,TRBV4-2,CASSQEGRENTGELFF,TGTGCCAGCAGCCAAGAGGGGCGGGAGAACACCGGGGAGCTGTTTTTT
many,TRBJ1-2,NA,TRBV4-2,CASSQGGSYTF,TGTGCCAGCAGCCAGGGAGGGAGCTACACCTTC
few,TRBJ2-7,NA,TRBV18,CASSPTMGSYEQYF,TGTGCCAGCTCACCTACCATGGGCTCCTACGAGCAGTACTTC
many,TRBJ2-4,NA,TRBV5-1,CASSSTEGNIQYF,TGCGCCAGCAGCTCAACAGAGGGAAACATTCAGTACTTC
many,TRBJ2-1,NA,TRBV14,CASSQDLGRLGKQFF,TGTGCCAGCAGCCAAGATCTTGGCAGACTGGGGAAGCAGTTCTTC
few,TRBJ1-5,NA,TRBV4-3,CASSQKVGGAGQPQHF,TGCGCCAGCAGCCAGAAGGTGGGGGGCGCAGGTCAGCCCCAGCATTTT
NA,TRBJ2-1,TRBD2,TRBV6-2/TRBV6-3,CASSSRLAGGGEQFF,TGTGCCAGCAGTTCAAGACTAGCGGGAGGTGGTGAGCAGTTCTTC
many,TRBJ2-5,NA,TRBV3-1,CASSQDLSRQETQYF,TGTGCCAGCAGCCAAGATCTGTCCCGTCAAGAGACCCAGTACTTC
many,TRBJ1-1,NA,TRBV25-1,CASSGEAKNTEAFF,TGTGCCAGCAGTGGGGAGGCGAAGAACACTGAAGCTTTCTTT
few,TRBJ2-5,TRBD1,TRBV28,CASRIGTAPTSQYF,TGTGCCAGCAGAATTGGGACAGCTCCGACTTCCCAGTACTTC